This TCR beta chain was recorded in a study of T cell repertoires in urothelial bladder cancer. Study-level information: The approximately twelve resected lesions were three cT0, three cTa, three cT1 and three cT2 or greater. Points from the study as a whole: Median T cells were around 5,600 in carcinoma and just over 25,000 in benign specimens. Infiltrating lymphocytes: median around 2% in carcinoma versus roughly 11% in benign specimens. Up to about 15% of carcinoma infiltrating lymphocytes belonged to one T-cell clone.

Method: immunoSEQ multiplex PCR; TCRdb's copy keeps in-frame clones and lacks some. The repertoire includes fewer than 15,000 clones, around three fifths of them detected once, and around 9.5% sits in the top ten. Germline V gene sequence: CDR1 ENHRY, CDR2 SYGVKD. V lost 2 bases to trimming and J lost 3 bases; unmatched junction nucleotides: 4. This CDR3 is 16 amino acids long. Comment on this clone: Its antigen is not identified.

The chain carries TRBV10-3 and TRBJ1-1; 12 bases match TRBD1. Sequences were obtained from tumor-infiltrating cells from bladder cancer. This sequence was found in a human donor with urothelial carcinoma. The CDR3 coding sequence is TGTGCCATCAGTGAGACGGGACAGGGGGCGTACACTGAAGCTTTCTTT. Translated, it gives CAISETGQGAYTEAFF.